The 10 T cell receptor beta chains reported below all come from one sample, sequenced in a study of blood T cell repertoires in COVID-19. Clones were read by immunoSEQ multiplex PCR, and TCRdb kept only the in-frame ones, dropping some. The sample holds 65,000 or so clones, about nine tenths seen once. Sequencing was done on a sample of peripheral blood. The origin of the receptors is a human donor with acute or convalescent COVID-19. The donor label of this sample is uncertain.

This clone was recorded only once. This sequence joins TRBV7-8 and TRBJ2-7; no clear D. This CDR3 is 12 amino acids long. CDR1 and CDR2 from the germline V gene are SGHVS and FQNEAQ. Trimming shortened V by 2 bases and J by 3 bases, and 5 bases separated the two germline ends. Here the CDR3 reads CASSLTRYEQYF. CDR3 in DNA: TGTGCCAGCAGCTTAACACGCTACGAGCAGTACTTC. The whole variable domain, filled in from reference TRBV7-8 and TRBJ2-7, reads GAGVSQSPRYKVAKRGQDVALRCDPISGHVSLFWYQQALGQGPEFLTYFQNEAQLDKSGLPSDRFFAERPEGSVSTLKIQRTQQEDSAVYLCASSLTRYEQYFGPGTRLTVT.

This chain uses TRBV28 with TRBJ2-5, with D hard to call. The CDR3 is 13 residues long. Germline CDR1 MDHEN, CDR2 SYDVKM. V was cut by 6 bases and J by 6 bases, with 14 bases left in between. The CDR3 is CASSLRGYKTQYF. CDR3 sequence (DNA): TGTGCCAGCAGCCTCAGAGGTTATAAGACCCAGTACTTC.

The V and J genes are TRBV28 and TRBJ1-6; 9 bases line up with TRBD1. This CDR3 region has 16 residues. V shed 4 bases, J shed 8 bases, and the junction held 9 bases outside the gene matches. The germline V gene has CDR1 MDHEN and CDR2 SYDVKM. The DNA of the CDR3 is TGTGCCAGCAGTTACAGAACCGGGACAGGGCATTCACCCCTCCACTTT. The encoded protein is CASSYRTGTGHSPLHF.

The chain links TRBV24-1 to TRBJ2-6; possible D gene TRBD1, 5 bases. Trimming removed 1 base from V and 4 bases from J, with 10 bases in between. Germline CDR1 KGHDR, CDR2 SFDVKD. The CDR3 loop spans 16 amino acids. Written as DNA, the CDR3 is TGTGCCACCAGTGATTTAGGGGCCAGGGGGGCCAACGTCCTGACTTTC. This encodes CATSDLGARGANVLTF.

V usage is TRBV5-1 and J usage is TRBJ1-5; a possible D gene is TRBD1 (6 bases). Germline CDR1 reads SGHRS; CDR2 reads YFSETQ. The CDR3 is 14 amino acids. The ends were cut back, 3 bases at V and 6 bases at J, with 13 bases in the middle. In nucleotides, the CDR3 is TGCGCCAGCAGCTCTTCACCAGGGGTTCAGCCCCAGCATTTT. Amino acid sequence: CASSSSPGVQPQHF.

This chain uses TRBV18 with TRBJ1-1, with 9 bases matching TRBD1. Germline CDR1 reads KGHSH; CDR2 reads LQKENI. J was trimmed by 5 bases and V by 3 bases; bases with no gene match: 7. The CDR3 is made up of 15 amino acids. The CDR3 sequence: CASSPWTGEMTEAFF. DNA of the CDR3: TGTGCCAGCTCACCGTGGACAGGGGAGATGACTGAAGCTTTCTTT.

This chain connects TRBV12-5 to TRBJ2-7; TRBD1 aligns across 8 bases. V dropped 3 bases and J dropped 2; count of bases not matched to a gene: 3. The CDR3 runs 14 residues. Germline V gene sequence: CDR1 LGHNT, CDR2 FRNRAP. CDR3 in amino acids: CASGLYRGAYEQYV. CDR3 DNA: TGTGCTAGTGGTTTATACAGGGGGGCCTACGAGCAGTACGTC.

This chain links TRBV5-6 with TRBJ1-2, with D possibly TRBD1 on 5 matching bases. The CDR3 consists of 15 residues. Germline lookup yields CDR1 SGHDT and CDR2 YYEEEE. Trimming stripped 4 bases from V and 0 bases from J, with 13 bases between. This CDR3 reads CASSPDSSPNYGYTF. The CDR3, as DNA: TGTGCCAGCAGCCCCGACAGTTCTCCTAACTATGGCTACACCTTC.

The V and J genes are TRBV6-5 and TRBJ2-3; D is unclear. V lost 11 bases to trimming and J lost 3 bases, with 9 bases between them. This CDR3 has 11 residues. From germline, CDR1 is MNHEY and CDR2 SVGAGI. Here the CDR3 reads CACIATDTQYF. The CDR3, as DNA: TGTGCCTGCATAGCAACAGATACGCAGTATTTT.

This clone has only one observation. This CDR3 reads CASITKGRDRGVNEQFF. CDR3 DNA sequence: TGTGCCAGCATCACGAAAGGCCGGGACAGGGGTGTAAATGAGCAGTTCTTC. The chain joins TRBV21-1 to TRBJ2-1; TRBD1 was called by the table and not checked on the DNA. TRBV21-1 is a documented pseudogene. CDR3 length: 17 residues.